The 15 T cell receptor beta chains reported below all come from one sample, sequenced in a study of beta chain features in type 1 diabetes. The study reverse transcribed the entire isolated RNA, so it sequenced expressed TCRB transcripts. Here immunoSEQ multiplex PCR was the method, and the copy in TCRdb shows in-frame clones only, minus some. Here the sample spans hundreds of thousands of clones, around 68% being singletons. Sequencing input: naive CD4+ T cells from blood. The receptors here all came from a man younger than 40 in good health.

V gene TRBV7-2 combines with J gene TRBJ1-3, with D perhaps TRBD1 (6 bases). Trimming pared 5 bases from V and 0 bases from J, leaving 8 bases between. CDR3 length: 14 amino acids. The germline V gene has CDR1 SGHTA and CDR2 FQGNSA. Written as DNA, the CDR3 is TGTGCCAGCAGCCCACAGGGCTCTGGAAACACCATATATTTT. It yields the protein CASSPQGSGNTIYF. Supplemented by reference TRBV7-2 and TRBJ1-3, the full variable domain reads GAGVSQSPSNKVTEKGKDVELRCDPISGHTALYWYRQSLGQGLEFLIYFQGNSAPDKSGLPSDRFSAERTGGSVSTLTIQRTQQEDSAVYLCASSPQGSGNTIYFGEGSWLTVV.

Note on this clone: The junction does not match germline at one end; this may be a read error. This chain uses TRBV7-2 with TRBJ2-1; 7 bases are a match to TRBD2. Per the germline V gene, CDR1 is SGHTA and CDR2 is FQGNSA. The CDR3 length is 12 residues. CDR3 nucleotides: TGTGCCAGCAGCGGTAGACTAGCTCGCTGGGTCTTC. Translation gives CASSGRLARWVF. The variable domain in full, completed from reference TRBV7-2 and TRBJ2-1, reads GAGVSQSPSNKVTEKGKDVELRCDPISGHTALYWYRQSLGQGLEFLIYFQGNSAPDKSGLPSDRFSAERTGGSVSTLTIQRTQQEDSAVYLCASSGRLARWVFGPGTRLTVL.

This clone was detected once. This chain links TRBV15 with TRBJ2-7; the D is unclear. CDR3 length: 13 amino acids. Per the germline V gene, CDR1 is LNHNV and CDR2 is YYDKDF (reference sequence). Trimming took 4 bases from V and 3 from J, leaving 10 bases between them. CDR3 bases: TGTGCCACCAGCAACAACGGAAACTACGAGCAGTACTTC. As protein: CATSNNGNYEQYF.

The rearrangement links TRBV7-7 to TRBJ2-1, with a possible D match to TRBD2 (6 bases). CDR1 and CDR2 from the germline V gene are SSHAT and FNYEAQ (reference sequence). Trimming stripped 6 bases from V and 2 bases from J, with 17 bases between. The CDR3 covers 16 residues. In DNA form, the CDR3 reads TGTGCCAGCAGTCCTAGCGTGGGGCTAACCTACAATGAGCAGTTCTTC. Translating gives CASSPSVGLTYNEQFF.

The chain joins TRBV2 to TRBJ2-3; 7 positions match TRBD1. Losses at the gene ends were 2 bases for V and 7 bases for J; bases not matched to a gene: 6. The CDR3 contains 14 residues. Germline V CDR1 and CDR2: SNHLY, FYNNEI. CDR3 nucleotides: TGTGCCAGCAGTGAAAGGGGGCGACCCCATACGCAGTATTTT. Translating gives CASSERGRPHTQYF. The variable domain in full, with the rest retrieved from reference TRBV2 and TRBJ2-3, is EPEVTQTPSHQVTQMGQEVILRCVPISNHLYFYWYRQILGQKVEFLVSFYNNEISEKSEIFDDQFSVERPDGSNFTLKIRSTKLEDSAMYFCASSERGRPHTQYFGPGTRLTVL.

As to this clone: Other nucleotide sequences from this sample produce the same CDR3. V and J are TRBV30 and TRBJ1-1; D not certain. Germline loops: CDR1 GTSNPN, CDR2 SVGIG (reference sequence). This CDR3 region has 13 residues. V gave up 2 bases and J gave up 1 base, with 8 bases separating them. The CDR3 loop reads CAWSSQPNTEAFF. Here the CDR3 DNA reads TGTGCCTGGAGTAGCCAGCCGAACACTGAAGCTTTCTTT.

The rearrangement links TRBV9 to TRBJ2-5, with TRBD1 as a possible D gene (6 bases). Germline lookup yields CDR1 SGDLS and CDR2 YYNGEE. This CDR3 has 17 amino acids. V was trimmed by 2 bases and J by 7 bases, leaving 24 bases between them. This CDR3 is CASSVSGGGPASGTQYF. The CDR3 region has the DNA TGTGCCAGCAGCGTGAGTGGGGGCGGGCCGGCAAGTGGGACCCAGTACTTC.

Concerning this clone itself: This specimen includes other DNA sequences encoding the same CDR3. The rearrangement links TRBV30 to TRBJ2-5; no reliable D call. Germline values: CDR1 GTSNPN, CDR2 SVGIG (reference sequence). V gave up 0 bases and J gave up 5 bases, with 7 bases separating them. This CDR3 is built from 12 residues. The CDR3 DNA reads as TGTGCCTGGAGTGTCGGAGTCGAGACCCAGTACTTC. Translating gives CAWSVGVETQYF.

This clone was observed a few times. The same CDR3 can be traced to other DNA sequences in this sample. The chain uses TRBV29-1 and TRBJ2-3; TRBD2 might be the D (5 bases). In germline, CDR1 is SQVTM, CDR2 ANQGSEA. The V and J ends lost 7 bases and 3 bases respectively, with 11 bases between them. The CDR3 consists of 12 residues. This CDR3 is CSARGGTDTQYF. CDR3 nucleotides: TGCAGCGCCCGGGGTGGGACAGATACGCAGTATTTT.

The chain joins TRBV9 to TRBJ2-7, with D tentatively TRBD2 (6 bases). Looked up from germline, CDR1 is SGDLS and CDR2 is YYNGEE. This CDR3 comprises 14 residues. Trimming took 3 bases from V and 0 from J, leaving 10 bases between them. CDR3 region: CASSAGTLSYEQYF. The CDR3 DNA reads TGTGCCAGCAGCGCCGGGACTCTCTCCTACGAGCAGTACTTC.

The chain joins TRBV7-9 to TRBJ2-6; D ambiguous. V lost 3 bases to trimming and J lost 2 bases, with 8 bases between them. From germline, CDR1 is SEHNR and CDR2 FQNEAQ (reference sequence). The CDR3 has 15 amino acids. The CDR3 is CASSLEGPGANVLTF. The DNA for the CDR3 is TGTGCCAGCAGCTTGGAAGGGCCTGGGGCCAACGTCCTGACTTTC.

The rearrangement joins TRBV23-1 to TRBJ2-5, with no clear D. TRBV23-1 is an open reading frame, and its role is uncertain. There are 14 residues in the CDR3. With 0 bases removed from V and 3 bases from J, the gap between germline ends came to 8 bases. CDR3 sequence: CASSQSTGEETQYF. CDR3 DNA: TGCGCCAGCAGTCAATCGACTGGGGAAGAGACCCAGTACTTC.

The J gene is TRBJ2-7, the V gene TRBV18, with TRBD1 matching over 7 bases. Germline V gives CDR1 KGHSH, CDR2 LQKENI. There are 15 residues in the CDR3. J lost 6 bases, V lost 3 bases, and 11 bases had no gene match. The CDR3 spells CASSPVTGDSREQYF. The DNA for the CDR3 is TGTGCCAGCTCACCGGTTACAGGGGATTCGCGCGAGCAGTACTTC.

The rearrangement uses TRBV29-1 and TRBJ2-5; 7 positions agree with TRBD1. CDR3 length: 13 amino acids. CDR1 SQVTM and CDR2 ANQGSEA come from the germline V gene. The V and J ends lost 5 bases and 0 bases, in that order; junction bases with no gene match: 3. CDR3 region: CSVRGRNQETQYF. The DNA for the CDR3 is TGCAGCGTTAGGGGGCGAAACCAAGAGACCCAGTACTTC.

The V gene is TRBV23-1, the J gene TRBJ2-7, with TRBD2 matching 9 bases. TRBV23-1 is an open reading frame, and its role is uncertain. Trimming removed 2 bases from V and 0 bases from J; junction bases left unmatched: 8. CDR3 length equals 17 residues. The CDR3 DNA reads TGCGCCAGCAGTCAACACTCCCGGACTAGCGTCTCCTACGAGCAGTACTTC. This gives the protein CASSQHSRTSVSYEQYF.